These T cell receptor beta chains were read from a single sample in a study of T cell repertoires in cytomegalovirus infection. TCRdb reprocessed the reads with MiXCR, giving one entry per CDR3 protein. The sample holds roughly 180,000 distinct CDR3 sequences, approximately 18% seen once. Sequencing used CD8+ T cells from PBMCs. The receptor set was obtained from a human donor in good health (CMV status not recorded). Some clones in this sample may be carry-over from other donors' samples. CDR3s include the opening cysteine and the closing phenylalanine or tryptophan. Each record gives: D gene, V gene, J gene, clone size, CDR3 DNA, CDR3 protein. D genes are given only for firm matches. Clone size is stated in some rows and not others, as once, few, many or a class when expanded.

>.|TRBV29-1|TRBJ1-2|few
TGCAGCGTTGAAGTAGGGGACGGCTATGGCTACACCTTC
CSVEVGDGYGYTF
>.|TRBV7-2|TRBJ1-1|.
TGTGCCAGCAGCTTAGGTGGCAGTCGGAACACTGAAGCTTTCTTT
CASSLGGSRNTEAFF
>.|TRBV12-3/TRBV12-4|TRBJ2-3|.
TGTGCCAGCAGTTTTGGGGACCGGTCGGTGGATACGCAGTATTTT
CASSFGDRSVDTQYF
>.|TRBV6-2/TRBV6-3|TRBJ2-6|few
TGTGCCAGCAGTTACAATCCCAACGTCCTGACTTTC
CASSYNPNVLTF
>.|TRBV7-2|TRBJ2-7|many
TGTGCCAGCAGCTTACCCTCTTTCTACGAGCAGTACTTC
CASSLPSFYEQYF
>.|TRBV7-2|TRBJ2-2|.
TGTGCCAGCAGCTTAGATCATGGCGGGGAGCTGTTTTTT
CASSLDHGGELFF
>.|TRBV7-9|TRBJ1-5|.
TGTGCCAGCAGCTCACAGGCGAGCAATCAGCCCCAGCATTTT
CASSSQASNQPQHF
>TRBD1|TRBV15|TRBJ2-2|few
TGTGCCACCAGTCCCTGGACAGGGAACACCGGGGAGCTGTTTTTT
CATSPWTGNTGELFF
>TRBD1|TRBV11-3|TRBJ2-1|few
TGTGCCAGCAGCTTCATAACAGGGGATGAGCAGTTCTTC
CASSFITGDEQFF
>.|TRBV7-9|TRBJ1-2|.
TGTGCCAGCAGCTTAGGACCGTCCGGCTACACCTTC
CASSLGPSGYTF
>.|TRBV25-1|TRBJ2-1|.
TGTGCCAGCACCGAGTTACAGGAGAGCTCGTACAATGAGCAGTTCTTC
CASTELQESSYNEQFF
>.|TRBV5-8|TRBJ2-7|few
TGTGCCAGCAGCTTGGCCTGGGGGGACAGAGTCTACGAGCAGTACTTC
CASSLAWGDRVYEQYF
>TRBD1|TRBV28|TRBJ2-7|few
TGTGCCAGCAGTTTACCGACAGGGAGCTCCTACGAGCAGTACTTC
CASSLPTGSSYEQYF
>.|TRBV9|TRBJ2-3|.
TGTGCCAGCAGCGTAGAATCGGATACGCAGTATTTT
CASSVESDTQYF
>.|TRBV6-2/TRBV6-3|TRBJ1-5|.
TGTGCCAGCAGTTACTCGAACAACAATCAGCCCCAGCATTTT
CASSYSNNNQPQHF
>.|TRBV12-3/TRBV12-4|TRBJ1-1|few
TGTGCCAGCAGGAGAGGGGTCGGGACTGAAGCTTTCTTT
CASRRGVGTEAFF
>.|TRBV15|TRBJ1-4|.
TGTGCCACCAGCAGAGATTTTGACAGGACAACCCCGGAAGAAAAACTGTTTTTT
CATSRDFDRTTPEEKLFF
>TRBD1|TRBV6-2/TRBV6-3|TRBJ1-5|few
TGTGCCAGCAGCACCGGGACAGAGAATCAGCCCCAGCATTTT
CASSTGTENQPQHF
>TRBD1|TRBV29-1|TRBJ1-4|.
TGCAGCGTTGAAGACAGGGGGCCTGAGAATGAAAAACTGTTTTTT
CSVEDRGPENEKLFF
>.|TRBV7-6|TRBJ2-1|few
TGTGCCAGCAGCCACACCGGGACGTCCTCCTACAATGAGCAGTTCTTC
CASSHTGTSSYNEQFF
>TRBD2|TRBV20-1|TRBJ2-1|few
TGCAGTGCGCCCCCTTTAGCGGGGGGGCCTATTGGGGATGAGCAGTTCTTC
CSAPPLAGGPIGDEQFF
>.|TRBV20-1|TRBJ2-5|.
TGCAGTGTCTCGCAGGGGGGGAACCAAGAGACCCAGTACTTC
CSVSQGGNQETQYF